Included here is one TCR beta chain sequence, with context. This sample is drawn from a study of cytomegalovirus exposure and HLA in healthy donors. This CDR3 contains 16 residues. The germline V and J ends were trimmed by 1 base and 6 bases, with 15 bases remaining between them. The germline V gene encodes CDR1 MGHDK and CDR2 SYGVNS. The PCR used 60 Vbeta and 13 Jbeta primers. The table came from immunoSEQ multiplex PCR; TCRdb's copy has only in-frame clones and leaves some out. This sample's table has about 88,000 clones. The rearrangement joins TRBV25-1 to TRBJ2-2, with D tentatively TRBD2 (6 bases). The receptor was derived from a girl under 18 in good health and CMV-seropositive. Specimen: PBMCs. For the CDR3, the DNA is TGTGCCAGCAGTGAATCGGAAGGGGACTGGGCCGGGGAGCTGTTTTTT. It specifies CASSESEGDWAGELFF. The full variable domain, its missing parts supplied by reference TRBV25-1 and TRBJ2-2, is EADIYQTPRYLVIGTGKKITLECSQTMGHDKMYWYQQDPGMELHLIHYSYGVNSTEKGDLSSESTVSRIRTEHFPLTLESARPSHTSQYLCASSESEGDWAGELFFGEGSRLTVL.